This entry lists 5 T cell receptor beta chains sequenced from one sample in a study of T-cell memory formation after mild COVID-19. One entry per CDR3 protein results from TCRdb running MiXCR on the 5' RACE reads. The data show tens of thousands of distinct CDR3 sequences, with more than 10% seen just once and about a quarter held by the top ten. Sample: PBMCs or a T cell subset sorted from them (not recorded which). The receptors derive from an adult woman who had mild COVID-19 (a few samples of this study predate the infection). Cell type and time point are not known.

This clonotype has ten or more counts. The chain is built from TRBV6-5 and TRBJ2-1; TRBD2 might be the D (5 bases). Trimming stripped 8 bases from V and 9 bases from J, with 11 bases between. The CDR3 covers 11 residues. CDR1 and CDR2 from the germline V gene are MNHEY and SVGAGI. CDR3 protein: CASCGRSEQFF. The CDR3 DNA reads as TGTGCCAGCTGCGGGCGAAGTGAGCAGTTCTTC.

This clonotype was counted a few times. The V and J genes are TRBV29-1 and TRBJ2-1; 8 bases map to TRBD1. The CDR3 runs 14 residues. Germline lookup yields CDR1 SQVTM and CDR2 ANQGSEA. The CDR3 sequence is CSFNPGQVYNEQFF. The DNA of the CDR3 is TGCAGTTTTAACCCGGGACAGGTCTACAATGAGCAGTTCTTC.

This clonotype has just a few counts. The chain carries TRBV7-8 and TRBJ2-5; possible D gene TRBD1, 5 bases. The V end was cut by 5 bases, the J end by 4 bases, with 17 bases between. Germline CDR1 SGHVS, CDR2 FQNEAQ. This CDR3 contains 15 residues. CDR3 bases: TGTGCCAGCAGCCCGCTCTTGGGGCCCCGAGAGACCCAGTACTTC. This gives the protein CASSPLLGPRETQYF. Looking up the rest from reference TRBV7-8 and TRBJ2-5 gives the full variable domain: GAGVSQSPRYKVAKRGQDVALRCDPISGHVSLFWYQQALGQGPEFLTYFQNEAQLDKSGLPSDRFFAERPEGSVSTLKIQRTQQEDSAVYLCASSPLLGPRETQYFGPGTRLLVL.

This clonotype has only a few counts. The rearrangement links TRBV29-1 to TRBJ2-1; D is possibly TRBD2 (6 bases). V lost 6 bases and J lost 3, with 12 bases in between. The CDR3 sequence is 13 residues long. Germline-derived CDR1 and CDR2 are SQVTM and ANQGSEA. The CDR3 nucleotides are TGCAGCGTGGACGGAGGGTTCTACAATGAGCAGTTCTTC. Translation: CSVDGGFYNEQFF.

This sequence joins TRBV5-4 and TRBJ1-4; D remains ambiguous. The V and J ends lost 1 base and 7 bases respectively, with 14 bases between them. This CDR3 contains 15 residues. CDR1 is SGHNT and CDR2 is YYREEE in the germline V gene (reference sequence). This chain's CDR3 is CASSLKREVGEKLFF. The CDR3 nucleotides are TGTGCCAGCAGCTTGAAGAGGGAAGTCGGTGAAAAACTGTTTTTT.